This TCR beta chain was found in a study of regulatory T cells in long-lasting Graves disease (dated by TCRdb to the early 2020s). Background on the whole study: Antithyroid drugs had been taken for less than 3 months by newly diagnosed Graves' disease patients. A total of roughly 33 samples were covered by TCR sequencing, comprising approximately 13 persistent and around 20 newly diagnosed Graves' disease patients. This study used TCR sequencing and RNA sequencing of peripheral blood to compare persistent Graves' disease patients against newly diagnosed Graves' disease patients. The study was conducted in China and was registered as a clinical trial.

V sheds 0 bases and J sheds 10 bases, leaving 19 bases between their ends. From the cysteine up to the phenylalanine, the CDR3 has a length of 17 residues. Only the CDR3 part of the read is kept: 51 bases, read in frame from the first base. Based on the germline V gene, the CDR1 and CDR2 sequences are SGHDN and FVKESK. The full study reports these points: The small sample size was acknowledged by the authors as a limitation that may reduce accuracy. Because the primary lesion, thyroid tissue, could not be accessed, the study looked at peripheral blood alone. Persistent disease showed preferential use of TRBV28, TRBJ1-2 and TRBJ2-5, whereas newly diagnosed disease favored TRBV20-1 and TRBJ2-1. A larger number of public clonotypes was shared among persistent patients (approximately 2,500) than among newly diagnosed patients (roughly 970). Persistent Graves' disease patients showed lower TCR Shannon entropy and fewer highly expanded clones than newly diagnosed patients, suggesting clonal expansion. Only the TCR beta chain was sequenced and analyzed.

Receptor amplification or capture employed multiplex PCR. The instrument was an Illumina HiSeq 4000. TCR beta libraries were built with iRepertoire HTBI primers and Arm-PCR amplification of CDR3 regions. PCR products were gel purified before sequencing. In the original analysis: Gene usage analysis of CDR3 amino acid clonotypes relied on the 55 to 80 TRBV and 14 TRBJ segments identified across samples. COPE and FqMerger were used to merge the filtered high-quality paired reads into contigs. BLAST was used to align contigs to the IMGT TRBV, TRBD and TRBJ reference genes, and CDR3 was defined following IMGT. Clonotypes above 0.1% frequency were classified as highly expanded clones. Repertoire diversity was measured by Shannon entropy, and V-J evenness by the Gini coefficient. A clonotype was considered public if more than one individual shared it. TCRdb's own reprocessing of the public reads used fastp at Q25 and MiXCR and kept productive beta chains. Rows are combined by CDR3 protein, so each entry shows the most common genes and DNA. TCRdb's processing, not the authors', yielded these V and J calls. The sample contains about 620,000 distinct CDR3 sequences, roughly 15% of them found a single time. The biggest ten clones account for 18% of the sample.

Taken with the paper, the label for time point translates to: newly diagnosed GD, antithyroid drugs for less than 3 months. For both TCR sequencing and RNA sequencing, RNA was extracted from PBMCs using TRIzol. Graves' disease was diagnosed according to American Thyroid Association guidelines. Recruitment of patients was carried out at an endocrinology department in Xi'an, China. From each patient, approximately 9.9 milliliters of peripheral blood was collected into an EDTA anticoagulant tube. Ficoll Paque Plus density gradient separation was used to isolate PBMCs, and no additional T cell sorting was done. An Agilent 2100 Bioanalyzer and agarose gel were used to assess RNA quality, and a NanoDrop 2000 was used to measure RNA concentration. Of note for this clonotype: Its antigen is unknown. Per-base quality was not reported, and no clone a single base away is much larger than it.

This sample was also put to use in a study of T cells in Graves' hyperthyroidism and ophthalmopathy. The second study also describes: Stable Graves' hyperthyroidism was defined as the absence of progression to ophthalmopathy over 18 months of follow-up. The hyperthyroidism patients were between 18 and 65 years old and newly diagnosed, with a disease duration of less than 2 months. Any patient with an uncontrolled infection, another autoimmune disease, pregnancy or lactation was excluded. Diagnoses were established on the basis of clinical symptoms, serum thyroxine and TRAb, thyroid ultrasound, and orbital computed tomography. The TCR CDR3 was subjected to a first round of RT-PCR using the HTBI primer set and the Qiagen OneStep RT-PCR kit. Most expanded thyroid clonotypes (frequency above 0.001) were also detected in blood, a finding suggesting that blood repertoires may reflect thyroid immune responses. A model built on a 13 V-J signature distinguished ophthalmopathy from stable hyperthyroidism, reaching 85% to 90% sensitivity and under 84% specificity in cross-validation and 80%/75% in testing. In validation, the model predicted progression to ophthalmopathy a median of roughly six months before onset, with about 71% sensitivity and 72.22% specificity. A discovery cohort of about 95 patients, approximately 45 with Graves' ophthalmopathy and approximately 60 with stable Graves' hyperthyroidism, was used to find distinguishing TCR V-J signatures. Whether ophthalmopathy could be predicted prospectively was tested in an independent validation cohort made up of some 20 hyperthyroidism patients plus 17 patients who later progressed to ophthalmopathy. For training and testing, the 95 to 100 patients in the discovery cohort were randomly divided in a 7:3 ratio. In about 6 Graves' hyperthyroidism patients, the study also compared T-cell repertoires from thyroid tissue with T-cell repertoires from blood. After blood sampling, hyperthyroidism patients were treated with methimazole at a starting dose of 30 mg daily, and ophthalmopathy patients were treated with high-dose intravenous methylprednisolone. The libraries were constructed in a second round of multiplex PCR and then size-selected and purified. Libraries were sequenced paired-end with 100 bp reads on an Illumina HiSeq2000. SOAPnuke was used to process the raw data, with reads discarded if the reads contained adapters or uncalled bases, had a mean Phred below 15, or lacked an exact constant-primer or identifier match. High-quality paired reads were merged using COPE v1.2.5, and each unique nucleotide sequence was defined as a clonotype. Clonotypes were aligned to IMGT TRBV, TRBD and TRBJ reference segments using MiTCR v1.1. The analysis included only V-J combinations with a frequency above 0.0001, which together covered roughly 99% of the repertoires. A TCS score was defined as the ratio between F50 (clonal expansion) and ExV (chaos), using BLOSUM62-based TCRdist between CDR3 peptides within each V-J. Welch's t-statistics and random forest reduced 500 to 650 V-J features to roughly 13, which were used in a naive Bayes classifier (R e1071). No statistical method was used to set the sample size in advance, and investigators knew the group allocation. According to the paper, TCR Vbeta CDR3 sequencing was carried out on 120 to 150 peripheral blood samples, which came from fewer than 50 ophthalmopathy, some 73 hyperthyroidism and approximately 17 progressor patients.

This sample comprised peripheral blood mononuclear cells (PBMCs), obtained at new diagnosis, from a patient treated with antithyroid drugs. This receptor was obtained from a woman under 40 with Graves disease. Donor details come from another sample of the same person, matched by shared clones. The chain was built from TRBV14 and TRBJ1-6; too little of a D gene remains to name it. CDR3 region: CASSQDRIRRLSSPLHF. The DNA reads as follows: TGTGCCAGCAGCCAAGATAGGATTAGGAGGTTATCCTCACCCCTCCACTTT.